The entry below gives a single T cell receptor (beta chain) sequence along with its context. Its antigen is unknown. This table comes from immunoSEQ multiplex PCR, and its TCRdb copy is limited to in-frame clones, with some not included. This sample has about 130,000 clones, with about 93% found just once. V was pared by 0 bases and J by 4 bases, with 16 bases between. CDR1 is LNHDA and CDR2 is SQIVND in the germline V gene (reference sequence). CDR3 length: 17 residues. This sample was included in a study of T cell responses to AZD1222 COVID-19 vaccine. Regarding the study as a whole: Two AZD1222 administrations were followed by greater Spike-specific TCR breadth and depth. As reported, nearly half of all spike-specific TCRs target variant regions that are unmutated. None of the repertoires were sampled until the peak T cell response had passed.

The sample here was peripheral blood, taken 28 days after the second AZD1222 dose. The source of this sequence is an adult who received the AZD1222 COVID-19 vaccine. This chain joins TRBV19 and TRBJ2-1, with D perhaps TRBD2 (7 bases). The CDR3 reads CASSIEGAGARYNEQFF. In nucleotides, the CDR3 is TGTGCCAGTAGTATAGAGGGGGCGGGGGCCAGGTACAATGAGCAGTTCTTC.